One T cell receptor beta chain is described in this entry. This clone has more than one count but fewer than ten. Its target antigen remains unknown. The sample holds no much larger clone one base away, and base qualities are not on file. The library was made by the immunoSEQ multiplex PCR assay. For TCR sequencing, RNA was extracted from every sample and reverse transcribed into cDNA to serve as template. SuperScript III was used to make first-strand cDNA, primed with a 2:1 mix of oligo-dT and random hexamers. A synthetic immune receptor repertoire was used to assess amplification bias, and residual bias was removed computationally. On the study's bioinformatics: Raw reads were preprocessed to remove errors, and CDR3 was defined by IMGT conventions from the conserved cysteine to phenylalanine. Clonality was calculated as 1 minus Shannon entropy normalized by log2 of the number of productive unique TCRs. Whether scalp clones were CD4 or CD8 was inferred by matching scalp TCRbeta sequences against CD4 and CD8 repertoires sorted from blood. TCRdb provides this immuneACCESS table in a form limited to in-frame rearrangements. Some clones are lacking; in checked studies, under half of them reflect an unresolved V gene, and why the rest are absent is not known. V and J calls and clone size follow that table, whereas D and trimming were derived from the DNA. In this sample the table shows fewer than 150,000 clones, roughly 80% of which occur a single time. The ten largest clones capture 25% of the sample.

Taken with the paper, the label for time point translates to: more than 3 weeks on oral tofacitinib. This specimen's treatment or condition label, interpreted: oral pan-JAK inhibitor, 5-10 mg twice daily. Lesional scalp punch biopsies and peripheral blood were obtained from alopecia areata patients. PBMCs were isolated by density centrifugation and stained for CD3, CD4 and CD8, after which CD4+ and CD8+ T cells were sorted on a FACSAria. The sample is drawn from a study of CD8+ T cells in alopecia areata (dated by TCRdb to the late 2010s). Background for the entire study: The treated patients took part in an open-label pilot trial in which moderate-to-severe alopecia areata was treated with oral tofacitinib at 5 to 10 mg twice daily. Clonality in the scalp was compared among normal scalp (n=4), patchy alopecia areata scalp (n=8), and alopecia totalis/universalis scalp (n=8). Disease severity in treated patients was measured with the SALT score, which quantifies the percentage of affected scalp surface area. RNA came from the PAXgene miRNA kit for fixed scalp, the miRNeasy kit for PBMCs, and the RNeasy kit for mouse skin. TCRbeta CDR3 regions were amplified by immunoSEQ multiplex PCR with 35 Vbeta forward and 13 Jbeta reverse primers. Scalp tissue and sorted CD4+ and CD8+ peripheral blood T cells from patchy and totalis/universalis alopecia areata patients and from healthy controls were covered by human TCRbeta sequencing. Biopsies were taken from tofacitinib-treated patients at baseline and at 4 and 24 weeks of treatment, and a later scalp biopsy was taken in several of the tofacitinib-treated patients. In both human patients and the C3H/HeJ mouse model, the study applied high-throughput TCRbeta sequencing to look at T cell clonal expansion in alopecia areata. Patients stayed on tofacitinib for 6 to 18 months and then had 6 months of follow-up off drug so that delayed response and recurrence could be assessed.

Study-wide conclusions, independent of this receptor: Tofacitinib significantly lowered scalp clonality and the number of expanded CD8+ clones among the top 100 scalp clones. Scalp TCR repertoire analysis is complicated because resident alphabeta T cells in normal human skin are also sequenced, whereas mouse skin is dominated by gammadelta T cells. Shared TCR sequences between patients were less evident than in mice, which may be partly attributable to HLA diversity in the patient population. Because the treated cohort was small and included a single nonresponder, larger studies are needed to assess links between baseline CD8+ expansion and response. Higher clonality and more expanded CD8+ clones were observed in lesional scalp than in normal scalp, particularly in alopecia totalis/universalis, a finding suggestive of antigenic drive. During tofacitinib treatment, many expanded lesional clones stuck around in both scalp and blood, and this persistence may partly explain why relapse happens after treatment is stopped.

Ends trimmed: V by 7 bases, J by 3 bases; bases unmatched to a gene: 9. According to the germline V gene, CDR1 reads SNHLY and CDR2 reads FYNNEI. Its CDR3 holds 15 amino acids, cysteine through phenylalanine. CDR3 DNA only is kept here, 45 bases in frame from base 1. This sequence originates from a human donor with alopecia areata. The specimen comprised CD8+ T cells sorted from blood, sampled at week 4, from a patient treated with tofacitinib. The V gene is TRBV2 and the J gene is TRBJ2-1; 7 junctional bases match TRBD1. The DNA sequence is TGTGCCAGCATCAAAAGTGGGACAGTCTACAATGAGCAGTTCTTC. Its amino acids are CASIKSGTVYNEQFF.